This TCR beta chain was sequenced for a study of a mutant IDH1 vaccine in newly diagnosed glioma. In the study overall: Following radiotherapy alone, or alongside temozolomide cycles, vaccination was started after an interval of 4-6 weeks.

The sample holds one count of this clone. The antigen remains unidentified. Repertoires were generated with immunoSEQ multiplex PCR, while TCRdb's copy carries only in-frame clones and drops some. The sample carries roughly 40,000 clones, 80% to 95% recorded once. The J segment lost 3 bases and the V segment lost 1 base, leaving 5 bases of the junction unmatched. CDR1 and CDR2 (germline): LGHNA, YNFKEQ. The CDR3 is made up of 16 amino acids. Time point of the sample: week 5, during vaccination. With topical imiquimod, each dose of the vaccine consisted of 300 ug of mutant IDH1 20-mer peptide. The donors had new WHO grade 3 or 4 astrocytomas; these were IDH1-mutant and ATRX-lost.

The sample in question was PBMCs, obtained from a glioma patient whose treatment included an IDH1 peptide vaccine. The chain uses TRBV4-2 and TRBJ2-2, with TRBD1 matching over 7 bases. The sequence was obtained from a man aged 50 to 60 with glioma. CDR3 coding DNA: TGTGCCAGCAGCCAAGCCCCGACAGGGTACACCGGGGAGCTGTTTTTT. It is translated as CASSQAPTGYTGELFF.